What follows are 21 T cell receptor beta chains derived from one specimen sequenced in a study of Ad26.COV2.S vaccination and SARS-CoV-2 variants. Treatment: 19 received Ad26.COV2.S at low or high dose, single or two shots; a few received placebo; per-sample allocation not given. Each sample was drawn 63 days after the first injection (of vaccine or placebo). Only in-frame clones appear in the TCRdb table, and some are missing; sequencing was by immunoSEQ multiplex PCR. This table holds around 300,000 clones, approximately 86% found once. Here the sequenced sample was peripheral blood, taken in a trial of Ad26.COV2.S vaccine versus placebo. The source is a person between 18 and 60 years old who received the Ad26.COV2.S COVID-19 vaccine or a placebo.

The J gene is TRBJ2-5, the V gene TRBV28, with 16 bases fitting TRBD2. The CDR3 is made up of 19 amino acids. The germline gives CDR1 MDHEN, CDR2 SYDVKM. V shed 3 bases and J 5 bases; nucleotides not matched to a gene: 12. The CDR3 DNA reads TGTGCCAGCAGTTTGGCTCTGGGACTAGCGGGAGGGCCCTCGGAGACCCAGTACTTC. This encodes CASSLALGLAGGPSETQYF. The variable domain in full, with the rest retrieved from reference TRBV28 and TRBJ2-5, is DVKVTQSSRYLVKRTGEKVFLECVQDMDHENMFWYRQDPGLGLRLIYFSYDVKMKEKGDIPEGYSVSREKKERFSLILESASTNQTSMYLCASSLALGLAGGPSETQYFGPGTRLLVL.

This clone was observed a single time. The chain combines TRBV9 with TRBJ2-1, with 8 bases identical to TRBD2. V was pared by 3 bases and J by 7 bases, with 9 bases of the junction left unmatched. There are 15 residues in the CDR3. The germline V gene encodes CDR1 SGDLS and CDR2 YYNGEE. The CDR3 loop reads CASSGEGVAGNEQFF. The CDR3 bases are TGTGCCAGCAGCGGGGAGGGTGTAGCGGGGAATGAGCAGTTCTTC. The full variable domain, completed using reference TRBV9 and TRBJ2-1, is DSGVTQTPKHLITATGQRVTLRCSPRSGDLSVYWYQQSLDQGLQFLIQYYNGEERAKGNILERFSAQQFPDLHSELNLSSLELGDSALYFCASSGEGVAGNEQFFGPGTRLTVL.

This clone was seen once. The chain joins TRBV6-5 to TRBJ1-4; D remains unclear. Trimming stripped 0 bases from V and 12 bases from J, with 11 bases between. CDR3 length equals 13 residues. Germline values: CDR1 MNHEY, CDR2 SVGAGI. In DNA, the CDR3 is TGTGCCAGCAGTTACTCGAATTTCGGGGAACTGTTTTTT. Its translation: CASSYSNFGELFF.

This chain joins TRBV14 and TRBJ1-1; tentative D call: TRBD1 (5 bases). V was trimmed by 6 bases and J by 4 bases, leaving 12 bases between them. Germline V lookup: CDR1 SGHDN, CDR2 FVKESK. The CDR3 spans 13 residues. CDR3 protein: CASRWGVGTEAFF. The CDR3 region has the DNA TGTGCCAGCAGGTGGGGGGTTGGCACTGAAGCTTTCTTT.

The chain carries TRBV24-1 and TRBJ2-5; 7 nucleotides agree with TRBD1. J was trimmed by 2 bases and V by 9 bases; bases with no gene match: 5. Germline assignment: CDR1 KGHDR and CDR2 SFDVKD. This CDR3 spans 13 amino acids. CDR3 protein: CATGTGEQETQYF. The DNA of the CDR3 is TGTGCCACCGGAACAGGGGAACAAGAGACCCAGTACTTC.

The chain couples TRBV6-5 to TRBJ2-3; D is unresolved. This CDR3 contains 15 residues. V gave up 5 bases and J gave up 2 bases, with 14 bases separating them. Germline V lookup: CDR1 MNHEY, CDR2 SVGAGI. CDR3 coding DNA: TGTGCCAGCAGTACAAGGGCCGCCACCACAGATACGCAGTATTTT. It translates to CASSTRAATTDTQYF.

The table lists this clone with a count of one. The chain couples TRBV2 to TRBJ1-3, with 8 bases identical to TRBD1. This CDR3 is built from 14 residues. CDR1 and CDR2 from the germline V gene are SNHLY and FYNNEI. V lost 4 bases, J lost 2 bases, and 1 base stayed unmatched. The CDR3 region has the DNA TGTGCCAGCAGTGGGACAGGGCCTGGAAACACCATATATTTT. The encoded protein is CASSGTGPGNTIYF.

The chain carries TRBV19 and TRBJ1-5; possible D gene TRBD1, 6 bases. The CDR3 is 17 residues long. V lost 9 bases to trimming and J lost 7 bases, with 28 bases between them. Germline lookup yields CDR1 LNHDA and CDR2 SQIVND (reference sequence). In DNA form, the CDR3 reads TGTGCCAGCAGTGCCACAGGGCAAGGGCGGTGGGACCAGCCCCAGCATTTT. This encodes CASSATGQGRWDQPQHF.

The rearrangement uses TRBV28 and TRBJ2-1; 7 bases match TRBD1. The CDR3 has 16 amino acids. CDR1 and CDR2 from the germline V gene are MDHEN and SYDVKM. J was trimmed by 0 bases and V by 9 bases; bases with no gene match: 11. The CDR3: CASSPGTVNSYNEQFF. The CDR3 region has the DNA TGTGCCAGTTCACCCGGGACAGTGAACTCCTACAATGAGCAGTTCTTC.

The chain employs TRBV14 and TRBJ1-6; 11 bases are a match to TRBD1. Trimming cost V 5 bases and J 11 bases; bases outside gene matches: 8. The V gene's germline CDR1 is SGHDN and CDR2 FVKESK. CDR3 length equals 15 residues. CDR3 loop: CASSFAGTGGAPLHF. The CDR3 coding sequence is TGTGCCAGCAGCTTCGCCGGGACAGGGGGAGCACCCCTCCACTTT.

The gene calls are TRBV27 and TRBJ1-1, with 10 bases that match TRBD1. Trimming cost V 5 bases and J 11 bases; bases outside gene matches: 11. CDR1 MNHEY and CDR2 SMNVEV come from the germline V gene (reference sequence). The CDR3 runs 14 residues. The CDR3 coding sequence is TGTGCCAGCAGTGCCCCCGGGACAGGGGTCCGGGCTTTCTTT. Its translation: CASSAPGTGVRAFF.

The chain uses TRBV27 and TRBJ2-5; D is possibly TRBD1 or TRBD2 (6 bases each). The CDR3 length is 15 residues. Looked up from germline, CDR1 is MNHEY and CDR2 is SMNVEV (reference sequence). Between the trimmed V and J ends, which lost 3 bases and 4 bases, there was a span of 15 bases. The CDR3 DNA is TGTGCCAGCAGTTTCCGGGGGCCGGGGTCAGAGACCCAGTACTTC. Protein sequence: CASSFRGPGSETQYF.

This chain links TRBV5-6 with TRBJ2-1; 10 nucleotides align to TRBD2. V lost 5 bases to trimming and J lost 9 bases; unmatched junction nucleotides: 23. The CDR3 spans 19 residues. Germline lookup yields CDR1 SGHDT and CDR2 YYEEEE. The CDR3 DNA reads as TGTGCCAGCAGGGCCGTGGGACACCTAACTAGCGGGACGAAATCTGAGCAGTTCTTC. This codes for CASRAVGHLTSGTKSEQFF.

CDR3 amino acids: CASSFSRQPGFNQPQHF. In nucleotides, the CDR3 is TGTGCCAGCAGTTTTAGTCGACAGCCGGGTTTTAATCAGCCCCAGCATTTT. The chain has TRBV28 and TRBJ1-5; possible D gene TRBD1, 5 bases. Germline CDR1 reads MDHEN; CDR2 reads SYDVKM. Trimming stripped 3 bases from V and 4 bases from J, with 19 bases between. CDR3 length: 17 residues.

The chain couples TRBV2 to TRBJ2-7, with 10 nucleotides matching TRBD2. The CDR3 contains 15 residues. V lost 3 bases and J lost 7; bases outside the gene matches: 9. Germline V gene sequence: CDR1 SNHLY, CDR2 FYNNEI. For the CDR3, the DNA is TGTGCCAGCAGTGACCCCTCTAGCGGGAGTAGAGAGCAGTACTTC. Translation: CASSDPSSGSREQYF.

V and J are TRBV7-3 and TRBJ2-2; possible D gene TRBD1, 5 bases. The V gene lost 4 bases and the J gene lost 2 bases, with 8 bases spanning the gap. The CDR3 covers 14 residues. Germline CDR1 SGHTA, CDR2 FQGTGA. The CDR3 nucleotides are TGTGCCAGCAGCTCTCAGGGAAACACCGGGGAGCTGTTTTTT. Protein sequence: CASSSQGNTGELFF.

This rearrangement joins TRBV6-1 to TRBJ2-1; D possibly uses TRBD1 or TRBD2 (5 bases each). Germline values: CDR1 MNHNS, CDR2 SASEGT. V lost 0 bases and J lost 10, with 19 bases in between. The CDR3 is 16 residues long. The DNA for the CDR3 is TGTGCCAGCAGTGAAGCGCTTCTCGACGGGGCACGGGAGCAGTTCTTC. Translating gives CASSEALLDGAREQFF.

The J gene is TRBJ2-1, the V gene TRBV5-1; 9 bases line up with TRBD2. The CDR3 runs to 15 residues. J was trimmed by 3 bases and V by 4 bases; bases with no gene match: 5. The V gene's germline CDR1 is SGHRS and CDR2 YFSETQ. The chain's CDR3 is CASSGAGGNYNEQFF. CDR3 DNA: TGCGCCAGCAGCGGGGCGGGAGGGAACTACAATGAGCAGTTCTTC.

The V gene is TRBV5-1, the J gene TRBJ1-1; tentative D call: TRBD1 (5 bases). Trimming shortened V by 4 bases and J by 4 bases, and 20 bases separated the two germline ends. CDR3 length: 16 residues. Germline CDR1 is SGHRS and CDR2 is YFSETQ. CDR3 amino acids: CASSPDSFLGGTEAFF. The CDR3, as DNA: TGCGCCAGCAGCCCCGATAGCTTCTTGGGGGGCACTGAAGCTTTCTTT.

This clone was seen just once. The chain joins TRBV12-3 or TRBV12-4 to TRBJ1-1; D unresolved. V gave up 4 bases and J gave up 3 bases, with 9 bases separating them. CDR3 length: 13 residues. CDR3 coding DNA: TGTGCCAGCAGTTCCGGGTCCCACACTGAAGCTTTCTTT. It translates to CASSSGSHTEAFF.

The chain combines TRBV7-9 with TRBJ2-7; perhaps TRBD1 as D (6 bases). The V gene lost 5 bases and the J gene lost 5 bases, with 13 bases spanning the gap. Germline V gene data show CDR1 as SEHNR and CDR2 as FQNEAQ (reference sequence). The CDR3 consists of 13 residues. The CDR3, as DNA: TGTGCCAGCAGCCCGGGTGGGGGCAACGAGCAGTACTTC. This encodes CASSPGGGNEQYF.